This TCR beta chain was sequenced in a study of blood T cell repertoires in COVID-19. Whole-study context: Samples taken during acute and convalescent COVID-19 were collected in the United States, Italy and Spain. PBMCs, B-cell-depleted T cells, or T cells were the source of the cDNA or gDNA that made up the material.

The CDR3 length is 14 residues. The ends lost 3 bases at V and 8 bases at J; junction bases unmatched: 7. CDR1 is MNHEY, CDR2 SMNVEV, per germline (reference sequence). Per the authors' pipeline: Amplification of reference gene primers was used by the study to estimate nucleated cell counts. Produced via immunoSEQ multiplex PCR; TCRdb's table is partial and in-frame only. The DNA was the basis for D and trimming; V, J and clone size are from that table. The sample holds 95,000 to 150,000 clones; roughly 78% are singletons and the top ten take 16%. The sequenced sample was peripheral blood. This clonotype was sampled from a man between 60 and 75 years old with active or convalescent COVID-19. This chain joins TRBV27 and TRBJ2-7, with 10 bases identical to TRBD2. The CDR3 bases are TGTGCCAGCAGTTTGCCGAGCGGGAGGGTGCAGCAGTACTTC. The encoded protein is CASSLPSGRVQQYF.